This paragraph reports one T cell receptor beta chain. This entry is derived from a study of blood T cell repertoires in COVID-19. The CDR3 is 13 amino acids. Germline CDR1 MDHEN, CDR2 SYDVKM. V was shortened by 6 bases and J by 5 bases, with 10 bases between the two germline ends. In the original analysis: Estimates of nucleated cell counts were drawn from the amplification of reference gene primers. Sequencing used immunoSEQ multiplex PCR; TCRdb keeps in-frame clones, though not all of them. The DNA gave D and trimming, while V, J and clone size come from that table. Of approximately 180,000 clones in the sample, approximately 90% were seen once.

The clonotype originates from a human donor in a cohort sampled during active COVID-19. The gene calls are TRBV28 and TRBJ2-2; D might be TRBD1 (5 bases). Sequencing was done on a sample of peripheral blood. The chain's CDR3 is CASSLRQTGELFF. The CDR3 DNA reads as TGTGCCAGCAGCTTACGACAGACCGGGGAGCTGTTTTTT.